Included here is one TCR beta chain sequence, with context. These data are taken from a study of T cells in localized non-small cell lung cancer. V dropped 7 bases and J dropped 5; count of bases not matched to a gene: 6. Looked up from germline, CDR1 is MNHNY and CDR2 is SVGAGI (reference sequence). The CDR3 sequence is 14 residues long. Assay used: immunoSEQ multiplex PCR; TCRdb lists only in-frame clones, some missing. This table has around 19,000 clones, around four fifths appearing once. This sequence originates from a male donor aged 60 or over with stage III lung adenocarcinoma. This chain uses TRBV6-6 with TRBJ1-5; 9 bases are a match to TRBD1. Sequenced material: peripheral blood, taken before any cancer treatment. CDR3 residues: CASIWGQGDQPQHF. DNA for the CDR3: TGTGCCAGCATATGGGGACAGGGCGATCAGCCCCAGCATTTT.